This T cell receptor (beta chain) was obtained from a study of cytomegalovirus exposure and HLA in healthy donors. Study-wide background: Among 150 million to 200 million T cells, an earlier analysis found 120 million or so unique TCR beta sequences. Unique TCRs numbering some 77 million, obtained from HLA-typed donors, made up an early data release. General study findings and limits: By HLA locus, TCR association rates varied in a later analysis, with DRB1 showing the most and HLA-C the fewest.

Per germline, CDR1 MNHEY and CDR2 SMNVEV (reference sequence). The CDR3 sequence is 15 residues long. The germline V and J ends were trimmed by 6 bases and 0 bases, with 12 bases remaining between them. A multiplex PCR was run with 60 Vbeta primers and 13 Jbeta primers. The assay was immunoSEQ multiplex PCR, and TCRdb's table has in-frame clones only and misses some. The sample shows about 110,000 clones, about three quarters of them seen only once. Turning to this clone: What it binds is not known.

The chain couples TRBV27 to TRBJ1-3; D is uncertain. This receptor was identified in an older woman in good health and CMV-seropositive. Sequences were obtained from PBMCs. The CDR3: CASRRGRTSGNTIYF. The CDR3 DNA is TGTGCCAGCAGGCGAGGGCGTACCTCTGGAAACACCATATATTTT.